This is a list of T cell receptor beta chains from one sample in a study of PD-L1 blockade in urothelial cancer. Method: immunoSEQ multiplex PCR; TCRdb's copy keeps in-frame clones and lacks some. In the table there are approximately 83,000 clones, roughly 85% of which are singletons. This sample comprised PBMCs, obtained around atezolizumab (anti-PD-L1) treatment. Source of these receptors: a man between 65 and 85 years old with urothelial cancer. Each CDR3 is given with its conserved first and last residue. A D gene is named only where the DNA matches it firmly. Not all rows give a size; the values are once, few, many and, for expanded clones, a class.

>.|once|TRBV2|TRBJ1-2
CASSEPGEYGYTF
TGTGCCAGCAGTGAACCAGGGGAATATGGCTACACCTTC
>TRBD2|once|TRBV19|TRBJ2-7
CASSVTSGVSYEQYF
TGTGCCAGTAGTGTCACTAGCGGGGTCTCCTACGAGCAGTACTTC
>.|.|TRBV5-1|TRBJ1-4
CASSLVSPNEKLFF
TGCGCCAGCAGCTTGGTTAGCCCTAATGAAAAACTGTTTTTT
>.|.|TRBV7-8|TRBJ1-4
CASSLDRYSTNEKLFF
TGTGCCAGCAGCTTAGACCGGTATTCAACTAATGAAAAACTGTTTTTT
>.|.|TRBV19|TRBJ1-3
CASSIDYLSGNTIYF
TGTGCCAGTAGTATCGACTACCTCTCTGGAAACACCATATATTTT
>.|few|TRBV10-3|TRBJ2-1
CAISYNRDSNEQFF
TGTGCCATCAGTTATAACCGGGACTCCAATGAGCAGTTCTTC
>TRBD1|.|TRBV5-6|TRBJ1-1
CASSQTGGWLNTEAFF
TGTGCCAGCAGTCAAACAGGGGGCTGGCTGAACACTGAAGCTTTCTTT
>.|.|TRBV11-2|TRBJ1-6
CASSFRKGGGSPLHF
TGTGCCAGCAGCTTTCGGAAAGGGGGTGGGTCACCCCTCCACTTT
>TRBD2|.|TRBV15|TRBJ2-1
CATSREAGPYNEQFF
TGTGCCACCAGCAGAGAAGCGGGACCCTACAATGAGCAGTTCTTC
>TRBD2|.|TRBV4-3|TRBJ2-1
CASSQDLGAGVYNEQFF
TGCGCCAGCAGCCAAGATCTCGGAGCGGGAGTCTACAATGAGCAGTTCTTC
>.|.|TRBV6-6|TRBJ1-5
CASSYSRISNQPQHF
TGTGCCAGCAGTTACTCGAGAATAAGCAATCAGCCCCAGCATTTT
>.|.|TRBV7-2|TRBJ2-7
CASTSSSGYEQYF
TGTGCCAGCACCTCCTCGAGCGGTTACGAGCAGTACTTC
>.|.|TRBV7-8|TRBJ2-7
CASSQRPGRGDYEQYF
TGTGCCAGCAGCCAGAGACCGGGGAGAGGAGACTACGAGCAGTACTTC
>TRBD2|.|TRBV30|TRBJ2-3
CAWSGGGPYTQYF
TGTGCCTGGAGCGGCGGGGGACCCTATACGCAGTATTTT
>TRBD2|.|TRBV2|TRBJ2-2
CASTRGLAGGFANTGELFF
TGTGCCAGCACCCGAGGGCTAGCGGGGGGGTTCGCGAACACCGGGGAGCTGTTTTTT
>.|.|TRBV5-8|TRBJ2-7
CASSLRQGKVRTYEQYF
TGTGCCAGCAGCTTGCGGCAGGGTAAGGTTCGGACCTACGAGCAGTACTTC
>.|.|TRBV5-6|TRBJ1-1
CASSLPGRDTEAFF
TGTGCCAGCAGCTTGCCCGGGAGGGACACTGAAGCTTTCTTT